Listed below are T cell receptor beta chains from one sample, sequenced in a study of blood T cell repertoires in COVID-19. Profiled with immunoSEQ multiplex PCR; TCRdb holds only in-frame clones, not every one. The sample has 120,000 to 150,000 clones, approximately 91% seen once; the top ten hold about 2.3%. The sample consisted of peripheral blood. The origin of the receptors is a human donor in a cohort sampled during active COVID-19. Each CDR3 is given with its conserved first and last residue. Fields, in order: J gene, V gene, D gene, CDR3 protein. The D gene is left open where the match is weak.

j_gene: TRBJ2-3; v_gene: TRBV4-3; d_gene: NA; CDR3aa: CASSREQREMSQYF
j_gene: TRBJ1-2; v_gene: TRBV30; d_gene: NA; CDR3aa: CAWSRGGNYGYTF
j_gene: TRBJ2-3; v_gene: TRBV30; d_gene: NA; CDR3aa: CAWSAAGTTDTQYF
j_gene: TRBJ1-1; v_gene: TRBV11-2; d_gene: TRBD1; CDR3aa: CASSLGTGDSAFF
j_gene: TRBJ2-5; v_gene: TRBV3-1/TRBV3-2; d_gene: NA; CDR3aa: CASSQGGSTRGETQYF
j_gene: TRBJ2-3; v_gene: TRBV6-4; d_gene: TRBD2; CDR3aa: CASSPLGGSSTDTQYF
j_gene: TRBJ2-7; v_gene: TRBV28; d_gene: NA; CDR3aa: CASSPDRYEQYF
j_gene: TRBJ2-3; v_gene: TRBV6-5; d_gene: TRBD1; CDR3aa: CATTGGFTDTQYF
j_gene: TRBJ1-1; v_gene: TRBV29-1; d_gene: NA; CDR3aa: CSVGQNTEAFF
j_gene: TRBJ2-1; v_gene: TRBV11-3; d_gene: TRBD2; CDR3aa: CASSLWTSGEYEQFF
j_gene: TRBJ1-4; v_gene: TRBV4-1; d_gene: NA; CDR3aa: CASRLGTSNEKLFF
j_gene: TRBJ1-6; v_gene: TRBV30; d_gene: TRBD1; CDR3aa: CAWSTGTGLMSSYNSPLHF
j_gene: TRBJ1-3; v_gene: TRBV18; d_gene: NA; CDR3aa: CASSRQGNTIYF
j_gene: TRBJ1-2; v_gene: TRBV12-3/TRBV12-4; d_gene: NA; CDR3aa: CASRLQGGGYTF
j_gene: TRBJ1-5; v_gene: TRBV5-1; d_gene: TRBD1; CDR3aa: CASSSTGALNQPQHF
j_gene: TRBJ2-5; v_gene: TRBV20-1; d_gene: NA; CDR3aa: CTGEAQETQYF
j_gene: TRBJ2-2; v_gene: TRBV10-2; d_gene: NA; CDR3aa: CASRAGVRGTGELFF
j_gene: TRBJ2-7; v_gene: TRBV20-1; d_gene: TRBD1; CDR3aa: CSAGTAYEQYF
j_gene: TRBJ2-7; v_gene: TRBV5-4; d_gene: NA; CDR3aa: CASSLAGQGFFIEQYF
j_gene: TRBJ1-1; v_gene: TRBV5-1; d_gene: NA; CDR3aa: CASSLSGATEAFF
j_gene: TRBJ2-3; v_gene: TRBV28; d_gene: TRBD1; CDR3aa: CASSFPSGQATDTQYF
j_gene: TRBJ2-1; v_gene: TRBV4-1; d_gene: TRBD1; CDR3aa: CASSQDWTGTGNEQFF
j_gene: TRBJ2-3; v_gene: TRBV28; d_gene: NA; CDR3aa: CATSTGSTDTQYF
j_gene: TRBJ1-5; v_gene: TRBV30; d_gene: NA; CDR3aa: CAWSPGMSNQPQHF
j_gene: TRBJ2-5; v_gene: TRBV4-3; d_gene: NA; CDR3aa: CASSQDHGLATAQYF
j_gene: TRBJ2-1; v_gene: TRBV29-1; d_gene: TRBD1; CDR3aa: CSVGLRTGGNEQFF
j_gene: TRBJ2-3; v_gene: TRBV5-1; d_gene: TRBD2; CDR3aa: CASSFGLATDTQYF
j_gene: TRBJ2-2; v_gene: TRBV30; d_gene: NA; CDR3aa: CAWTTLNTGELFF
j_gene: TRBJ1-4; v_gene: TRBV5-4; d_gene: NA; CDR3aa: CASSLLTYGTNEKLFF
j_gene: TRBJ2-7; v_gene: TRBV5-4; d_gene: NA; CDR3aa: CASSLARGIQREQYF
j_gene: TRBJ2-7; v_gene: TRBV9; d_gene: TRBD2; CDR3aa: CASSVAGGDYEQYF
j_gene: TRBJ2-1; v_gene: TRBV4-2; d_gene: TRBD2; CDR3aa: CASSQVGARGDNEQFF
j_gene: TRBJ1-1; v_gene: TRBV18; d_gene: NA; CDR3aa: CASSPRGGRWTSSGF
j_gene: TRBJ2-1; v_gene: TRBV7-9; d_gene: TRBD1; CDR3aa: CASTPTGLNEQFF
j_gene: TRBJ2-7; v_gene: TRBV5-4; d_gene: NA; CDR3aa: CASSFDRDSYEQYF
j_gene: TRBJ2-1; v_gene: TRBV19; d_gene: TRBD1; CDR3aa: CASRNTGQGNNEQFF
j_gene: TRBJ2-3; v_gene: TRBV7-8; d_gene: TRBD2; CDR3aa: CASSLRQQRREADTQYF
j_gene: TRBJ2-5; v_gene: TRBV10-1; d_gene: NA; CDR3aa: CASTPGGGAPRRKETQYF
j_gene: TRBJ2-5; v_gene: TRBV7-3; d_gene: NA; CDR3aa: CASSLNFQETQYF
j_gene: TRBJ2-1; v_gene: TRBV6-5; d_gene: NA; CDR3aa: CASITGFGSYNEQFF
j_gene: TRBJ2-1; v_gene: TRBV11-3; d_gene: NA; CDR3aa: CASSSGGGELVDEQFF
j_gene: TRBJ2-3; v_gene: TRBV3-1/TRBV3-2; d_gene: NA; CDR3aa: CASSSHPRTLSSTDTQYF
j_gene: TRBJ1-5; v_gene: TRBV6-2/TRBV6-3; d_gene: TRBD1; CDR3aa: CASSWDRVVQPQHF
j_gene: TRBJ1-6; v_gene: TRBV30; d_gene: NA; CDR3aa: CAWSVAAHNSPLHF
j_gene: TRBJ2-7; v_gene: TRBV6-6; d_gene: TRBD1; CDR3aa: CASSPRDRSSYEQYF
j_gene: TRBJ2-3; v_gene: TRBV7-3; d_gene: TRBD2; CDR3aa: CASSFFSGGSDTQYF
j_gene: TRBJ2-7; v_gene: TRBV7-9; d_gene: NA; CDR3aa: CASSPFREFGYEQYF
j_gene: TRBJ2-5; v_gene: TRBV3-1/TRBV3-2; d_gene: TRBD2; CDR3aa: CASSQVRVAGGETQYF
j_gene: TRBJ2-5; v_gene: TRBV5-1; d_gene: NA; CDR3aa: CASSLVDMGETQYF
j_gene: TRBJ1-3; v_gene: TRBV5-4; d_gene: NA; CDR3aa: CASSGDRTGNTIYF
j_gene: TRBJ1-2; v_gene: TRBV7-9; d_gene: TRBD1; CDR3aa: CASSSLTGGEGYTF
j_gene: TRBJ2-4; v_gene: TRBV10-3; d_gene: TRBD1; CDR3aa: CAISEPRLGQGTGRGDIQYF
j_gene: TRBJ2-2; v_gene: TRBV7-3; d_gene: TRBD1; CDR3aa: CASTQGDNTGELFF
j_gene: TRBJ2-4; v_gene: TRBV30; d_gene: TRBD2; CDR3aa: CAWSTGTSGRKRLAKNIQYF